This T cell receptor beta chain was recorded in a study of T-cell reconstitution after alpha-beta-depleted transplantation in children. Study results and caveats: The origin of high day-60 TCRbeta diversity in some patients lay in surviving recipient T cells and thymic progenitors. The origin of alpha-beta T cells about two months after transplant was reportedly several hundred expanded graft clones. The main origin of T-cell counts and diversity one year after transplant was newly produced T cells.

Researchers prepared the TCRbeta library using unique molecular identifiers, the study reports. TCRdb itself ran the PCR reads through MiXCR, one entry per CDR3 protein. The sample has about 130,000 distinct CDR3 sequences, around a tenth seen once. Concerning this clonotype itself: Its target is unknown.

This CDR3 is 13 amino acids long. V was pared by 0 bases and J by 11 bases, with 11 bases between. The germline V gene encodes CDR1 SGHVS and CDR2 FQNEAQ. The V call is TRBV7-8, the J call TRBJ2-4, with a tentative D call TRBD2 (5 bases). The TCR was taken from a girl in the first two years of life who had a stem cell transplant for combined immunodeficiency, so the T cells may come from the graft donor. Sequenced material: PBMCs, mostly from graft donor cells, taken 180 days after TCRalphabeta/CD19-depleted stem cell transplant. The chain's CDR3 is CASSLAVAAVQYF. In DNA, the CDR3 is TGTGCCAGCAGCTTAGCGGTAGCAGCGGTTCAGTACTTC.